What follows is one T cell receptor (beta chain) and its context. Its antigen has not been determined. No much larger clone is present one base from it, and per-base qualities are unavailable. The data stem from a study of OX40 agonist ivuxolimab in advanced cancers. Background for the entire study: Ivuxolimab was a fully human IgG2 agonistic monoclonal antibody targeting the costimulatory receptor OX40 (CD134). In the dose-escalation cohort, 75% to 85% of patients were male, and the mean age was roughly 60 years with a range of roughly 20 to 80. The purpose of peripheral TCRbeta sequencing was to test whether ivuxolimab changed TCR sequence diversity and led to clonal T-cell expansion. Prior anti-PD-1, anti-PD-L1 or anti-CTLA-4 therapy was permitted, and checkpoint inhibitors had been received by 30% to 40% of dose-escalation patients. Among the roughly 54 dose-escalation patients, approximately 20 had hepatocellular carcinoma, approximately 15 melanoma, 9 renal cell carcinoma and 9 head and neck cancer. The paper reports the monotherapy dose-escalation portion (N ≈ 50 patients) of the phase I ivuxolimab trial. Intravenous ivuxolimab was administered to patients every 2 weeks at six dose levels: 0.01, 0.1, 0.3, 1.5, 3 and 10 mg/kg. Partial responses occurred in three dose-escalation patients: two with cutaneous melanoma and one with hepatocellular carcinoma. General conclusions and limits of the study: Partial responders in the 0.1-3.0 mg/kg groups had among the lowest normalized peripheral clonal expansion, especially among CD8+ T cells. Antigen specificity was not determined for the clonally expanded peripheral T cells. Low levels of normalized T-cell clonal expansion were also seen in some patients who did not respond. Clonal expansion of both CD4+ and CD8+ blood T cells was observed from baseline to week 6 at doses 0.1 to 3.0 mg/kg. On average, CD8+ T cells showed more expanded clones than CD4+ T cells after ivuxolimab.

The trial excluded patients who had a history of autoimmune disease or were on systemic immunosuppression. Peripheral blood for TCR sequencing was drawn from every dose cohort at baseline, at cycle 4 day 1 and at cycle 7 day 1. The samples were taken from a phase I, first-in-human, multicenter, open-label dose-escalation trial of ivuxolimab. Adults with locally advanced or metastatic melanoma, renal cell, hepatocellular, or head and neck squamous cell carcinoma were enrolled in the trial. Before TCR sequencing, CD4+ T cells and CD8+ T cells were sorted from peripheral blood as separate populations. The CDR3 numbers 15 residues from cysteine through phenylalanine. The CDR3 DNA has 45 bases and is translated from base 1. V is cut by 3 bases and J by 1 base, and the space between the germline ends is 11 bases. The germline V gene specifies SGHNT as CDR1 and YENEEA as CDR2. Genomic DNA was isolated from the sorted cells so that the TCRbeta CDR3 region could be sequenced. TCRbeta CDR3 regions were sequenced using the immunoSEQ Assay. TCRdb carries this immuneACCESS record with in-frame sequences only. Its versions omit some clonotypes, under half of them owing to an unresolved V gene in the studies checked, with the rest unexplained. Present in this sample are approximately 70,000 clones, approximately 90% of which were seen just once. The ten largest clones capture less than 0.55% of the sample.

The clonotype comes from an adult with an advanced solid tumor such as melanoma, head and neck, liver or kidney cancer. The chain employs TRBV11-3 and TRBJ2-3, with no confidently assigned D gene. The sequences come from CD4+ or CD8+ T cells sorted from blood, collected in a trial of the OX40 agonist ivuxolimab. The CDR3 in this case is CASSFTSVGTDTQYF. At the DNA level, the sequence is TGTGCCAGCAGCTTCACATCGGTCGGCACAGATACGCAGTATTTT.